This T cell receptor (beta chain) originates from a study of T-cell memory formation after mild COVID-19. Study information: TCR clusters were largely donor specific. The study's findings and limits: Day 15 to 85 contracting clones showed balanced CD4/CD8; later expanders leaned CD4+. Certain responding clones were present in pre-infection memory, suggesting participation of cross-reactive memory.

TCRdb re-called the 5' RACE reads through MiXCR, storing one row per CDR3 protein. The sample has a few hundred thousand distinct CDR3 sequences; around 15% are singletons. The CDR3 is 14 residues long. Trimming took 5 bases from V and 2 from J, leaving 12 bases between them. Germline assignment: CDR1 SGHRS and CDR2 YFSETQ. This clonotype was counted a few times. What it recognizes is unknown. This TCR came from a man aged 18-30 years who had mild COVID-19 (a few samples of this study predate the infection). Cell type and time point are not known. The sequencing input was PBMCs or a T cell subset sorted from them (not recorded which). The chain uses TRBV5-1 and TRBJ2-3; the D is unclear. This CDR3 reads CASRLAWATDTQYF. The CDR3 DNA reads as TGCGCCAGCAGACTGGCGTGGGCCACAGATACGCAGTATTTT.